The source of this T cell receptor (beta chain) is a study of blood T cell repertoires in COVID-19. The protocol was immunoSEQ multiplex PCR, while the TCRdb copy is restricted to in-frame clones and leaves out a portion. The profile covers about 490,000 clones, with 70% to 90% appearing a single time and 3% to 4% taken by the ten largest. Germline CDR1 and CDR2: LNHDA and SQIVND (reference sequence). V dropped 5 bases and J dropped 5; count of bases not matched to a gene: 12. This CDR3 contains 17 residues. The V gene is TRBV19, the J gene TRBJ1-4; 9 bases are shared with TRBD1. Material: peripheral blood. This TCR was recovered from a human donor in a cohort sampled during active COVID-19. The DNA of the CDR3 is TGTGCCAGTAGTCTGAACAGGGGGCTCGCCCTAAATGAAAAACTGTTTTTT. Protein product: CASSLNRGLALNEKLFF.